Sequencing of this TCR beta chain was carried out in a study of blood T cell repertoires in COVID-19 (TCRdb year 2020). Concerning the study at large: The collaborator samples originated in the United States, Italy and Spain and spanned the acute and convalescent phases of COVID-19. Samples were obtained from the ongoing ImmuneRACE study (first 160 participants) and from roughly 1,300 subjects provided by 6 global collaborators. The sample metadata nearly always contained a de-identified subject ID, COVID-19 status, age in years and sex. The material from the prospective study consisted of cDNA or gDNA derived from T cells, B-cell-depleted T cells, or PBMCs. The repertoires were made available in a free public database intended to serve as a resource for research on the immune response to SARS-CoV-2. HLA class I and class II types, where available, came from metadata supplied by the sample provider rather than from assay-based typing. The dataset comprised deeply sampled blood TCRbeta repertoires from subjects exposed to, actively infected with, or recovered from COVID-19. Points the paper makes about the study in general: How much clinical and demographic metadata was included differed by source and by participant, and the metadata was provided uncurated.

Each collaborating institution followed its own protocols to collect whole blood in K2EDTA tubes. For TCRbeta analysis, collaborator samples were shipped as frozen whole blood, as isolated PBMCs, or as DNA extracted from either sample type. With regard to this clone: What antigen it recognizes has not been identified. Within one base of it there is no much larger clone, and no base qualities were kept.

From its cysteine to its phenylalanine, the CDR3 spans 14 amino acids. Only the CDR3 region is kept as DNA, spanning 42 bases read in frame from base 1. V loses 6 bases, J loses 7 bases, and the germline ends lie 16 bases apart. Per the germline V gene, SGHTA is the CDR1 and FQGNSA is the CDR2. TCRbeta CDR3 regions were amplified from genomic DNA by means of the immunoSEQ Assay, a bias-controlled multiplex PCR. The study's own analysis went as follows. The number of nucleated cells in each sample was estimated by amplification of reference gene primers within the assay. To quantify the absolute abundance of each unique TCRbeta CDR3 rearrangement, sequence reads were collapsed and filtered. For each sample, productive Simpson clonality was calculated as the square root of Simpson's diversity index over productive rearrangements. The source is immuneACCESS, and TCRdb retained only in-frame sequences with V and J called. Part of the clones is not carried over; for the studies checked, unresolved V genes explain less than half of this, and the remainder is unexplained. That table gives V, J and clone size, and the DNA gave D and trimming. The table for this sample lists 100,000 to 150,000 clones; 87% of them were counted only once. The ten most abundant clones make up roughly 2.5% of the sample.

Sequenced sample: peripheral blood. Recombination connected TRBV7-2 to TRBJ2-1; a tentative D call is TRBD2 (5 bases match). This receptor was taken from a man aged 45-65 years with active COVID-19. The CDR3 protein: CASSSVSRGNEQFF. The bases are TGTGCCAGCAGTTCCGTTTCACGCGGGAATGAGCAGTTCTTC.